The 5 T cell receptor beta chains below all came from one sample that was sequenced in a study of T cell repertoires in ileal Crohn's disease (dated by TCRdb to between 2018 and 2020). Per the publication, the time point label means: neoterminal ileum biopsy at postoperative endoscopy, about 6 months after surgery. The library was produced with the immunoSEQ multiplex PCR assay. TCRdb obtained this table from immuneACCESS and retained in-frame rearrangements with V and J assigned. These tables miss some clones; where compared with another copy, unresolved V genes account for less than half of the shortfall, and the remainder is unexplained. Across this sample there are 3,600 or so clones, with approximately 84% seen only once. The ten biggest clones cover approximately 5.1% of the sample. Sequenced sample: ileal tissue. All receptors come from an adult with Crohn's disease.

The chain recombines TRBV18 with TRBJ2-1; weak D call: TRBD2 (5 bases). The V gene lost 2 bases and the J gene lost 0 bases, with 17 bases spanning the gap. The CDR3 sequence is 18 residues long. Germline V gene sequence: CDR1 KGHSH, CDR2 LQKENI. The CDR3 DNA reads TGTGCCAGCTCACCAGTGAGAAATCGAGGGAGCTCCTACAATGAGCAGTTCTTC. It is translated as CASSPVRNRGSSYNEQFF.

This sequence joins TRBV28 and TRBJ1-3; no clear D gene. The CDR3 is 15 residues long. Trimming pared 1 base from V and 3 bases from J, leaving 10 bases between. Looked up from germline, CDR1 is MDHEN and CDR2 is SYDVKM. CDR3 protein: CASSLLPSFGNTIYF. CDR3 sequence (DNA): TGTGCCAGCAGTTTATTACCTAGCTTTGGAAACACCATATATTTT.

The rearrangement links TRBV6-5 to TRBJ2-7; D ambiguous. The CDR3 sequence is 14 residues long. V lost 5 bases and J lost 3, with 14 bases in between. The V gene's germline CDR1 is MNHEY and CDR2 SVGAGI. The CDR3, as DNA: TGTGCCAGCAGTCCAGCCCGGGTTGGCTACGAGCAGTACTTC. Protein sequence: CASSPARVGYEQYF.

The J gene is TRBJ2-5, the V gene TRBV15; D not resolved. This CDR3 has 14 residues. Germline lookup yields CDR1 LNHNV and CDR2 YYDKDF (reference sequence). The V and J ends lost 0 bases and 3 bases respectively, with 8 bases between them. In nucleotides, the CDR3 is TGTGCCACCAGCAGAGATTATACGGAAGAGACCCAGTACTTC. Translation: CATSRDYTEETQYF.

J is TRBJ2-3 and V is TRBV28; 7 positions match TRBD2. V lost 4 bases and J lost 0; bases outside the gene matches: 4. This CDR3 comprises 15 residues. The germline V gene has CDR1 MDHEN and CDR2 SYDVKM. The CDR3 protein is CASSSYSGSTDTQYF. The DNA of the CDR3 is TGTGCCAGCAGTTCCTATAGCGGGAGCACAGATACGCAGTATTTT.